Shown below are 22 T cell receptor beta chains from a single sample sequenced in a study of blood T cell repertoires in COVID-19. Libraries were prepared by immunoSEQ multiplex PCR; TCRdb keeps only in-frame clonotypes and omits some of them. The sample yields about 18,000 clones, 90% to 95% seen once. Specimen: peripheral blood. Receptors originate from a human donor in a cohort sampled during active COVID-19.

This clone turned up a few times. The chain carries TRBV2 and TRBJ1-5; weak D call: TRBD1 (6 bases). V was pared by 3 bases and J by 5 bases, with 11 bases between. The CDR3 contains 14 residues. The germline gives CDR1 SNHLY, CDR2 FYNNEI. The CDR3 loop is CASSDNRVYQPQHF. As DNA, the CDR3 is TGTGCCAGCAGTGACAACAGGGTCTATCAGCCCCAGCATTTT.

CDR3 amino acids: CASTPILKTGTGGTGELFF. The CDR3, as DNA: TGTGCCAGCACCCCAATCCTAAAAACCGGGACAGGGGGCACCGGGGAGCTGTTTTTT. The chain carries TRBV5-5 and TRBJ2-2; 11 positions match TRBD1. J gave up 4 bases and V 6 bases, and 17 bases lay outside the gene matches. This CDR3 contains 19 residues. Germline V gives CDR1 SGHKS, CDR2 YYEKEE (reference sequence).

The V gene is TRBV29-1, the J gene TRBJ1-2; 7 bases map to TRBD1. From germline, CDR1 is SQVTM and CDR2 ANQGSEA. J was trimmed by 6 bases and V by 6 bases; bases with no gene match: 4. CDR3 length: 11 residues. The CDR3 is CSVQGNNGYTF. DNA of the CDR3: TGCAGCGTACAGGGGAATAATGGCTACACCTTC.

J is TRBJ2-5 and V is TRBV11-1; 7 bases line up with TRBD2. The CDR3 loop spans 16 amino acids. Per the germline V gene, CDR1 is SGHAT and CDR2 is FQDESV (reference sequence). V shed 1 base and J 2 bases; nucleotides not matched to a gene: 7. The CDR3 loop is CASSLGPGGQQETQYF. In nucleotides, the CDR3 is TGTGCCAGCAGCTTAGGCCCGGGAGGACAACAAGAGACCCAGTACTTC.

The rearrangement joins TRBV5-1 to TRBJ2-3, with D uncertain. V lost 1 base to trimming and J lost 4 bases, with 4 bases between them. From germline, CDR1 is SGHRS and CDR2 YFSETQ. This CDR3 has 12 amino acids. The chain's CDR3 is CASSLISDTQYF. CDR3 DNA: TGCGCCAGCAGCTTGATCTCAGATACGCAGTATTTT.

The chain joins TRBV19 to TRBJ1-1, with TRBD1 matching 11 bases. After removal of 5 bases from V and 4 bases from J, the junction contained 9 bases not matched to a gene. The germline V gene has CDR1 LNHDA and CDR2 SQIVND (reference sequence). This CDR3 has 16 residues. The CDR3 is CASSPRTGTGGTEAFF. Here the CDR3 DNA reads TGTGCCAGTAGTCCAAGGACGGGGACAGGGGGCACTGAAGCTTTCTTT.

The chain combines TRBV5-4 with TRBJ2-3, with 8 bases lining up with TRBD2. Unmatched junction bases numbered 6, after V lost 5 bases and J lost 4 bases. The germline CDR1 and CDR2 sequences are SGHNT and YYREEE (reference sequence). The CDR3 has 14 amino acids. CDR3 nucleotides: TGTGCCAGCAGTGGCGGGGGGCGACCAGATACGCAGTATTTT. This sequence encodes CASSGGGRPDTQYF.

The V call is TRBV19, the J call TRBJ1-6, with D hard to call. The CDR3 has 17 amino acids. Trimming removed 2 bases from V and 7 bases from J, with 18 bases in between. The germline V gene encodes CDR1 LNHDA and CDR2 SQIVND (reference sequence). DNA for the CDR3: TGTGCCAGTAGTATAACTGAGAGCCCCTTCTTCAATTCACCCCTCCACTTT. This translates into CASSITESPFFNSPLHF.

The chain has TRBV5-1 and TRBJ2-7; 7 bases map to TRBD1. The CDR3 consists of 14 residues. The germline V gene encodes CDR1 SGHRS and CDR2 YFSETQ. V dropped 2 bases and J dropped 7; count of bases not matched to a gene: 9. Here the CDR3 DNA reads TGCGCCAGCAGCTTAGCGACAGGGTTAAGAGAGCAGTACTTC. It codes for CASSLATGLREQYF.

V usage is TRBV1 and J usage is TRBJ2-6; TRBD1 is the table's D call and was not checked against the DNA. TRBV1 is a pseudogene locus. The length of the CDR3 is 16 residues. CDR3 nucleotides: TGCACCAGCAGCGGGCCACCAGGGACTGGGGCCAACGTCCTGACTTTC. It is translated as CTSSGPPGTGANVLTF.

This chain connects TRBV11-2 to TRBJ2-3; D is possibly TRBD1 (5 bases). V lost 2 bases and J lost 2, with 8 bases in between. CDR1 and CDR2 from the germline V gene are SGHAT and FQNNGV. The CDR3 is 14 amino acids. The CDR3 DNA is TGTGCCAGCAGCTTAACCAGGGTCACAGATACGCAGTATTTT. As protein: CASSLTRVTDTQYF.

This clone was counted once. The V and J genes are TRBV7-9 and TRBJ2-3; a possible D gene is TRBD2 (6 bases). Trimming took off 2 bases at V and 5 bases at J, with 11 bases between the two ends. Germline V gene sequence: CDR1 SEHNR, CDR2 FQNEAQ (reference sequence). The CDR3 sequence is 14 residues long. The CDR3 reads CASSLWGEKDTQYF. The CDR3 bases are TGTGCCAGCAGCTTATGGGGGGAGAAAGATACGCAGTATTTT.

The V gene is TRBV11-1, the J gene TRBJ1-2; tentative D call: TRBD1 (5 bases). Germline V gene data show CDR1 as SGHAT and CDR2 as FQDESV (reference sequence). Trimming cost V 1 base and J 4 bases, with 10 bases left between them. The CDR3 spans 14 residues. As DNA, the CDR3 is TGTGCCAGCAGCTTAGTTCGGGGGAGCTATGGCTACACCTTC. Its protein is CASSLVRGSYGYTF.

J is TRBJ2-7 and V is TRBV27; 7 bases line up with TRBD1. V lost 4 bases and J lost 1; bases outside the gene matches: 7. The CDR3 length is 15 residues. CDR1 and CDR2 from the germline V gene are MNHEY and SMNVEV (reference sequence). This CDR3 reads CASSSTGTASYEQYF. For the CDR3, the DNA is TGTGCCAGCAGTTCTACCGGGACAGCTTCCTACGAGCAGTACTTC.

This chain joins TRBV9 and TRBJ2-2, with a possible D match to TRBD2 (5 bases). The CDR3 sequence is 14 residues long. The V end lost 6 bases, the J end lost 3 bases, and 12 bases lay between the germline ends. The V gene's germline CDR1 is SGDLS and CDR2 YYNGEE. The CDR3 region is CASTRTGDTGELFF. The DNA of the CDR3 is TGTGCCAGCACGCGGACTGGGGACACCGGGGAGCTGTTTTTT. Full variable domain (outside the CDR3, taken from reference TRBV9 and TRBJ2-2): DSGVTQTPKHLITATGQRVTLRCSPRSGDLSVYWYQQSLDQGLQFLIQYYNGEERAKGNILERFSAQQFPDLHSELNLSSLELGDSALYFCASTRTGDTGELFFGEGSRLTVL.

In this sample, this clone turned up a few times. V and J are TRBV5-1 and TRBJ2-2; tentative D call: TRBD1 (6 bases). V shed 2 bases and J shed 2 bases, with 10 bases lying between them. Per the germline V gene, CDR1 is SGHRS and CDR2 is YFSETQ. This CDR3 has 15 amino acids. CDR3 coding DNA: TGCGCCAGCAGCTTAACAGGGCCTAACACCGGGGAGCTGTTTTTT. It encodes CASSLTGPNTGELFF.

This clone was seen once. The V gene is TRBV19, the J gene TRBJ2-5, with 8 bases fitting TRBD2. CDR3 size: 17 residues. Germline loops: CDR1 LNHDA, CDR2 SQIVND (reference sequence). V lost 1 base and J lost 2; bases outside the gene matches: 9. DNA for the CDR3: TGTGCCAGTAGTATAGGTTCAGGATTAGCGGGGCAAGAGACCCAGTACTTC. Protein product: CASSIGSGLAGQETQYF.

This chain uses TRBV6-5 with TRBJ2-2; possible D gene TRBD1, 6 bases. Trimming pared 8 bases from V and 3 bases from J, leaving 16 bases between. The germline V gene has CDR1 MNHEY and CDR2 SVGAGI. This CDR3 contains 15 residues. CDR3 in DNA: TGTGCCAGCCGGGACACTCGCCCCTACACCGGGGAGCTGTTTTTT. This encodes CASRDTRPYTGELFF.

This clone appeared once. The CDR3 reads CASSQDRGWDYEQYF. DNA for the CDR3: TGTGCCAGCAGCCAAGATCGAGGGTGGGACTACGAGCAGTACTTC. The V and J genes are TRBV14 and TRBJ2-7; D possibly corresponds to TRBD2 (5 bases). CDR1 and CDR2 (germline): SGHDN, FVKESK. The V end lost 0 bases, the J end lost 3 bases, and 12 bases lay between the germline ends. The CDR3 totals 15 residues.

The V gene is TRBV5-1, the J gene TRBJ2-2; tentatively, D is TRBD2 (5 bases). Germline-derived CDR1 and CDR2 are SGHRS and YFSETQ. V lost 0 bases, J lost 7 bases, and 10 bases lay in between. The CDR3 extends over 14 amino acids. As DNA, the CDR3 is TGCGCCAGCAGCTTGGTCGGGGAATACGGGGAGCTGTTTTTT. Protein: CASSLVGEYGELFF.

Here the CDR3 reads CASSQGTGELFF. The CDR3 nucleotides read TGTGCCAGCAGTCAGGGCACCGGGGAGCTGTTTTTT. The V gene is TRBV2, the J gene TRBJ2-2; weak D call: TRBD1 (5 bases). CDR3 size: 12 residues. The V end lost 5 bases, the J end lost 4 bases, and 5 bases lay between the germline ends. In germline, CDR1 is SNHLY, CDR2 FYNNEI.

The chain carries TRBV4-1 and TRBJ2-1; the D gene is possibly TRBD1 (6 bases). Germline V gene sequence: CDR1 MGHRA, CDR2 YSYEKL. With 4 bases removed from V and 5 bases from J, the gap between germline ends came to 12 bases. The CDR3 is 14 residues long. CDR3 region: CASSPYRVNNEQFF. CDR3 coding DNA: TGCGCCAGCAGCCCATACAGGGTTAACAATGAGCAGTTCTTC.